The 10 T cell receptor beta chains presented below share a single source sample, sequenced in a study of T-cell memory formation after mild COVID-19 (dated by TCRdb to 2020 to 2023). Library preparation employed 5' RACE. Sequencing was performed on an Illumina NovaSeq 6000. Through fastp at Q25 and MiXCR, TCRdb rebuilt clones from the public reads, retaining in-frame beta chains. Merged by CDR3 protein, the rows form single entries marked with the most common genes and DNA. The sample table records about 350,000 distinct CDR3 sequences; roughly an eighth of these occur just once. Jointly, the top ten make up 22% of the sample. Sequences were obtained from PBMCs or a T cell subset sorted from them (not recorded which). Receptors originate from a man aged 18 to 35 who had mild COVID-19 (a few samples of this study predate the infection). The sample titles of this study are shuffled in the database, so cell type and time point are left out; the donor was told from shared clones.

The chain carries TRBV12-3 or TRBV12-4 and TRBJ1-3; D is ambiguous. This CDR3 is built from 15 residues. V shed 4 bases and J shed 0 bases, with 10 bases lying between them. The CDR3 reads CASSYRRYSGNTIYF. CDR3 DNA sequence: TGTGCCAGCAGTTACAGAAGATACTCTGGAAACACCATATATTTT.

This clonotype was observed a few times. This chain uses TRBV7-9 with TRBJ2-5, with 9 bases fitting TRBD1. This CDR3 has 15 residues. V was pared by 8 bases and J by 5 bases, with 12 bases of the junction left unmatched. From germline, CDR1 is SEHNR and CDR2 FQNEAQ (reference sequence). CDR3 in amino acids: CASRDTNRGQETQYF. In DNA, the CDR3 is TGTGCCAGCCGGGACACGAACAGGGGGCAGGAGACCCAGTACTTC.

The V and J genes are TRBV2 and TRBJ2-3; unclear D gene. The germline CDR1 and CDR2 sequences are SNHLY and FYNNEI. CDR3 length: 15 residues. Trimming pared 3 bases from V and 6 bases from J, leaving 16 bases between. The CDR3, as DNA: TGTGCCAGCAGTGACTCGGACGGACGGTCCGATACGCAGTATTTT. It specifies CASSDSDGRSDTQYF.

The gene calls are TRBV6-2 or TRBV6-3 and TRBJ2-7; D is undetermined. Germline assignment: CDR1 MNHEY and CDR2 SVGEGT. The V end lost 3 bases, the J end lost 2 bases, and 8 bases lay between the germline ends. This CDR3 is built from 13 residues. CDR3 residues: CASSYRHTYEQYV. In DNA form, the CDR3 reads TGTGCCAGCAGTTATAGGCATACCTACGAGCAGTACGTC.

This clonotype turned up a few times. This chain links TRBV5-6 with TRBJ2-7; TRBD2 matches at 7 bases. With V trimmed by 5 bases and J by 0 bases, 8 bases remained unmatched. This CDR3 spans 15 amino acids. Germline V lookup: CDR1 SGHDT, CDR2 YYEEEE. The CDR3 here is CASRSSSGDSYEQYV. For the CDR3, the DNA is TGTGCCAGCAGGTCGTCAAGCGGGGACTCCTACGAGCAGTACGTC.

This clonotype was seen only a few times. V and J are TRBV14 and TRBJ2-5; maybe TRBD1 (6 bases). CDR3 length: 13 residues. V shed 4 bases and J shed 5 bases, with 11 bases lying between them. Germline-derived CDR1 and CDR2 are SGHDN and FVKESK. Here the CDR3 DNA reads TGTGCCAGCAGCCGAGGACAGCGGGAGACCCAGTACTTC. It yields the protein CASSRGQRETQYF.

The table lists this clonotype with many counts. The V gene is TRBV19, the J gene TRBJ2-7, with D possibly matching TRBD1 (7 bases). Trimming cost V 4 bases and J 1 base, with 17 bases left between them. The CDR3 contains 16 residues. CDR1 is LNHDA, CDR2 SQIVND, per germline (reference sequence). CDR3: CASSRGGGGASYEQYV. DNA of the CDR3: TGTGCCAGTAGTAGGGGAGGAGGGGGCGCATCCTACGAGCAGTACGTC.

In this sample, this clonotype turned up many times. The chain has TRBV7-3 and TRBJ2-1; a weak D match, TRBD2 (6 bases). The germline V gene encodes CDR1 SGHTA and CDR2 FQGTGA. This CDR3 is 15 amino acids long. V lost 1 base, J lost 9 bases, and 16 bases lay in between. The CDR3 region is CASSLIVGTAGEQFF. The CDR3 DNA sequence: TGTGCCAGCAGCTTAATTGTCGGGACTGCTGGTGAGCAGTTCTTC.

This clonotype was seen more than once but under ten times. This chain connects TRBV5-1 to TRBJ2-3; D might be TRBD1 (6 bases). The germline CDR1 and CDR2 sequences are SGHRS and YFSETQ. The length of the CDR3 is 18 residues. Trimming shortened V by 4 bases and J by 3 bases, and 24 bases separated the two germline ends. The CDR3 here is CASSPRPGGGERTDTQYF. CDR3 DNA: TGCGCCAGCAGCCCACGCCCGGGTGGGGGCGAAAGGACAGATACGCAGTATTTT. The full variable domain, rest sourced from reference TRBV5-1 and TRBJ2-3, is KAGVTQTPRYLIKTRGQQVTLSCSPISGHRSVSWYQQTPGQGLQFLFEYFSETQRNKGNFPGRFSGRQFSNSRSEMNVSTLELGDSALYLCASSPRPGGGERTDTQYFGPGTRLTVL.

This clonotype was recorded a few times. The CDR3 loop is CASSQVRQGYGYTF. CDR3 nucleotides: TGTGCCAGCAGCCAAGTACGTCAAGGCTATGGCTACACCTTC. V usage is TRBV3-1 and J usage is TRBJ1-2; D not certain. V lost 1 base and J lost 4, with 10 bases in between. From germline, CDR1 is LGHDT and CDR2 YNNKEL (reference sequence). The CDR3 totals 14 residues.